These T cell receptor beta chains were read from a single sample in a study of human versus mouse CDR3 diversity and MHC coevolution. Measured with immunoSEQ multiplex PCR; TCRdb has only the in-frame clones, and not every one. In the table there are about 60,000 clones, approximately 94% of which are singletons. Sequenced sample: naive CD4+ T cells from blood. The receptors derive from a person aged 55-75 years in good health. The CDR3 runs from the conserved cysteine through the conserved F or W. A D gene is named only where the DNA matches it firmly. A clone size is listed for some rows: how often the clone was seen (once, few, many), or a class if it is expanded.

size: NA
D: NA
J: TRBJ2-3
V: TRBV5-1
CDR3: CASSSGTGQYTDTQYF
DNA: TGCGCCAGCAGCTCCGGGACCGGACAGTACACAGATACGCAGTATTTT

size: NA
D: NA
J: TRBJ2-2
V: TRBV30
CDR3: CAWSVLRPGELFF
DNA: TGTGCCTGGAGTGTACTGAGGCCGGGGGAGCTGTTTTTT

size: NA
D: TRBD2
J: TRBJ2-1
V: TRBV7-3
CDR3: CASSLTAGREEDEQFF
DNA: TGTGCCAGCAGCTTAACGGCGGGGCGGGAGGAGGACGAGCAGTTCTTC

size: NA
D: NA
J: TRBJ2-2
V: TRBV27
CDR3: CASSLLRVTDTGELFF
DNA: TGTGCCAGCAGTTTACTTCGGGTGACGGACACCGGGGAGCTGTTTTTT

size: NA
D: NA
J: TRBJ2-4
V: TRBV19
CDR3: CASSTGLAKNIQYF
DNA: TGTGCCAGTAGTACGGGACTAGCCAAAAACATTCAGTACTTC

size: NA
D: TRBD2
J: TRBJ2-3
V: TRBV5-1
CDR3: CASSAISGTDTQYF
DNA: TGCGCCAGCAGCGCAATCAGCGGGACGGATACGCAGTATTTT

size: NA
D: TRBD1
J: TRBJ2-4
V: TRBV6-1
CDR3: CASSDRQGGDIQYF
DNA: TGTGCCAGCAGTGACCGACAGGGGGGAGACATTCAGTACTTC

size: NA
D: NA
J: TRBJ1-1
V: TRBV21-1
CDR3: CASSPRRGQGDPSNTEAFF
DNA: TGTGCCAGCAGCCCAAGGAGAGGACAGGGGGACCCTTCGAACACTGAAGCTTTCTTT

size: NA
D: TRBD1
J: TRBJ2-4
V: TRBV11-3
CDR3: CASSNPWTGTAENIQYF
DNA: TGTGCCAGCAGCAACCCCTGGACAGGGACTGCGGAAAACATTCAGTACTTC

size: once
D: NA
J: TRBJ1-4
V: TRBV6-1
CDR3: CASSEQGSTNEKLFF
DNA: TGTGCCAGCAGTGAACAGGGGTCGACTAATGAAAAACTGTTTTTT

size: NA
D: TRBD2
J: TRBJ2-7
V: TRBV11-3
CDR3: CASSRYIGGGPIYEQYF
DNA: TGTGCCAGCAGCCGATATATTGGGGGAGGGCCCATCTACGAGCAGTACTTC

size: NA
D: TRBD2
J: TRBJ2-4
V: TRBV10-3
CDR3: CAISDGTRNPTPYF
DNA: TGTGCCATCAGTGACGGGACTAGGAATCCCACTCCTTACTTC

size: few
D: TRBD1
J: TRBJ2-1
V: TRBV6-6
CDR3: CASSRDRDHNEQFF
DNA: TGTGCCAGCAGCAGGGACAGGGACCACAATGAGCAGTTCTTC

size: NA
D: TRBD2
J: TRBJ2-5
V: TRBV5-1
CDR3: CASSWEGQETQYF
DNA: TGCGCCAGCAGCTGGGAGGGCCAAGAGACCCAGTACTTC

size: NA
D: TRBD1
J: TRBJ2-1
V: TRBV9
CDR3: CASSLSGQGGNEQFF
DNA: TGTGCCAGCAGCTTATCAGGACAGGGGGGGAATGAGCAGTTCTTC

size: NA
D: TRBD2
J: TRBJ2-3
V: TRBV19
CDR3: CASSIVRTSGRRSSTDTQYF
DNA: TGTGCCAGTAGTATAGTCAGGACTAGCGGCAGGCGCTCTAGCACAGATACGCAGTATTTT

size: NA
D: TRBD2
J: TRBJ2-2
V: TRBV30
CDR3: CAWSVRLAGGTGELFF
DNA: TGTGCCTGGAGTGTACGGCTAGCGGGAGGAACCGGGGAGCTGTTTTTT

size: NA
D: NA
J: TRBJ2-5
V: TRBV2
CDR3: CASRSQVGEQYF
DNA: TGTGCCAGCAGAAGCCAGGTTGGGGAGCAGTACTTC

size: NA
D: NA
J: TRBJ2-7
V: TRBV2
CDR3: CASSDTGVRAEQYF
DNA: TGTGCCAGCAGTGACACCGGGGTTAGGGCAGAGCAGTACTTC

size: NA
D: TRBD1
J: TRBJ1-5
V: TRBV30
CDR3: CAWSWSDRGSNQPQHF
DNA: TGTGCCTGGAGTTGGTCGGACAGGGGGTCCAATCAGCCCCAGCATTTT

size: NA
D: TRBD1
J: TRBJ2-3
V: TRBV6-5
CDR3: CASRGTGGTDTQYF
DNA: TGTGCCAGCAGGGGGACAGGGGGAACAGATACGCAGTATTTT

size: NA
D: TRBD2
J: TRBJ2-2
V: TRBV19
CDR3: CASSILAGLVTGELFF
DNA: TGTGCCAGTAGTATATTAGCGGGCCTCGTCACCGGGGAGCTGTTTTTT

size: NA
D: TRBD2
J: TRBJ2-3
V: TRBV5-1
CDR3: CASSLSRGGEDTQYF
DNA: TGCGCCAGCAGCTTGAGTCGGGGGGGAGAAGATACGCAGTATTTT

size: NA
D: NA
J: TRBJ2-7
V: TRBV6-1
CDR3: CASSEAGEGGTYEQYF
DNA: TGTGCCAGCAGTGAAGCGGGGGAGGGGGGGACCTACGAGCAGTACTTC

size: NA
D: TRBD1
J: TRBJ2-7
V: TRBV11-3
CDR3: CASSSFMGTGVYEQYF
DNA: TGTGCCAGCAGCTCGTTTATGGGGACAGGGGTCTACGAGCAGTACTTC

size: NA
D: NA
J: TRBJ1-1
V: TRBV2
CDR3: CASRRTLLNTEAFF
DNA: TGTGCCAGCAGACGGACACTACTAAACACTGAAGCTTTCTTT